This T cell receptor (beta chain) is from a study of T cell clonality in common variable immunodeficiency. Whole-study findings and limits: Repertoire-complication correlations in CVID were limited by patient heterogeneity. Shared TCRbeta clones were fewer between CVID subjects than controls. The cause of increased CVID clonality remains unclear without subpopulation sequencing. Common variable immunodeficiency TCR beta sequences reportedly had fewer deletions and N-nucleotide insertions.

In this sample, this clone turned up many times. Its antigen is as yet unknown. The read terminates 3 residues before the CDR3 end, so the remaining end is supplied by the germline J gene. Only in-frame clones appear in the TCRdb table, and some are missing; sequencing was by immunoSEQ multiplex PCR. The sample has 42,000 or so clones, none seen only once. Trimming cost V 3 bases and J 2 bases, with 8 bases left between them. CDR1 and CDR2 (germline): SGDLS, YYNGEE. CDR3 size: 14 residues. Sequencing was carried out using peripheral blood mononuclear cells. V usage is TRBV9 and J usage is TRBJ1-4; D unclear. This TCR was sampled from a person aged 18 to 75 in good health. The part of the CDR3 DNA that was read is TGTGCCAGCAGCGCCCGGGTGACTAATGAAAAA. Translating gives CASSARVTNEK. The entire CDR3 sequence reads CASSARVTNEKLFF.